These T cell receptor beta chains were read from a single sample in a study of cytomegalovirus exposure and HLA in healthy donors. Assay used: immunoSEQ multiplex PCR; TCRdb lists only in-frame clones, some missing. This sample carries around 150,000 clones, around 77% of them seen once, and the ten largest clones take 2% to 2.5%. The sample comprised PBMCs. Receptors were obtained from a man aged 30-40 years in good health and CMV-seronegative. Both conserved end residues are part of each CDR3. The D gene is left open where the match is weak. Expanded clones get a size class; other rows say once, few or many, or leave the size out.

>TRBV9|TRBD2|TRBJ2-1|-
CASSVEDGRAFF
TGTGCCAGCAGCGTAGAGGATGGGAGGGCGTTCTTC
>TRBV11-1|-|TRBJ2-7|once
CASSLEVGGSGEQYF
TGTGCCAGCAGCTTAGAGGTGGGAGGCTCTGGCGAGCAGTACTTC
>TRBV5-8|TRBD1|TRBJ2-7|-
CASSSGQGDIYEQYF
TGTGCCAGCAGCTCCGGACAGGGGGACATCTACGAGCAGTACTTC
>TRBV2|-|TRBJ2-1|-
CASNPTGSSYNEQFF
TGTGCCAGCAACCCGACGGGTAGCTCTTACAATGAGCAGTTCTTC
>TRBV5-1|TRBD2|TRBJ2-3|-
CASRRENPSDTQYF
TGCGCCAGCAGGCGGGAGAATCCGTCAGATACGCAGTATTTT
>TRBV6-5|-|TRBJ1-2|few
CASSYSSQEGGYTF
TGTGCCAGCAGTTACTCATCCCAGGAGGGTGGCTACACCTTC
>TRBV6-5|TRBD1|TRBJ1-5|-
CASSYGTAGNQPQHF
TGTGCCAGCAGTTACGGGACAGCAGGCAATCAGCCCCAGCATTTT
>TRBV30|-|TRBJ1-5|-
CAWSGGQASPQHF
TGTGCCTGGAGCGGGGGGCAGGCGAGCCCCCAGCATTTT
>TRBV18|-|TRBJ2-5|-
CASSPTSPGQQETQYF
TGTGCCAGCTCACCCACCTCACCGGGACAACAAGAGACCCAGTACTTC
>TRBV13|-|TRBJ2-7|-
CASSLESGTIYEQYF
TGTGCCAGCAGCTTAGAGAGCGGTACGATTTACGAGCAGTACTTC
>TRBV19|-|TRBJ2-1|-
CASSIQDNYNEQFF
TGTGCCAGTAGTATTCAGGACAATTACAATGAGCAGTTCTTC
>TRBV5-1|-|TRBJ2-3|-
CASRLGALTDTQYF
TGCGCCAGCAGACTGGGGGCTTTGACAGATACGCAGTATTTT
>TRBV20-1|-|TRBJ2-7|-
CSAGADEQYF
TGCAGTGCGGGGGCGGACGAGCAGTACTTC
>TRBV11-2|TRBD1|TRBJ2-1|-
CATEDRDHWNEQFF
TGTGCCACCGAGGACAGGGACCATTGGAATGAGCAGTTCTTC
>TRBV5-4|TRBD1|TRBJ2-7|-
CASSLGTGGSYEQYF
TGTGCCAGCAGCTTAGGGACAGGGGGCTCCTACGAGCAGTACTTC
>TRBV18|-|TRBJ2-7|-
CASSPELLGGQYF
TGTGCCAGCTCACCCGAACTCCTGGGAGGGCAGTACTTC
>TRBV29-1|TRBD2|TRBJ2-7|once
CSVDGLAGGSSYEQYF
TGCAGCGTCGACGGACTAGCGGGAGGCAGCTCCTACGAGCAGTACTTC
>TRBV27|-|TRBJ1-5|-
CASGPRVDQPQHF
TGTGCCAGCGGCCCCCGGGTAGATCAGCCCCAGCATTTT
>TRBV27|TRBD1|TRBJ1-3|once
CASSLTGVESGNTIYF
TGTGCCAGCAGTTTGACAGGGGTTGAGTCTGGAAACACCATATATTTT
>TRBV30|-|TRBJ2-5|-
CAWSRGTETQYF
TGTGCCTGGAGTCGGGGAACAGAGACCCAGTACTTC
>TRBV2|-|TRBJ2-3|-
CASTRENPETDTQYF
TGTGCCAGCACACGAGAGAATCCCGAGACAGATACGCAGTATTTT
>TRBV9|-|TRBJ1-2|-
CASSVTTGNYGYTF
TGTGCCAGCAGCGTAACAACGGGTAACTATGGCTACACCTTC
>TRBV30|TRBD1|TRBJ2-2|-
CAWNRGFNTGELFF
TGTGCCTGGAACAGGGGATTTAACACCGGGGAGCTGTTTTTT
>TRBV5-1|TRBD2|TRBJ2-3|-
CASSLAVRGSTDTQYF
TGCGCCAGCAGCTTGGCCGTGCGGGGGAGCACAGATACGCAGTATTTT
>TRBV9|-|TRBJ2-7|-
CASSVQGISSEQYF
TGTGCCAGCAGCGTACAGGGTATATCCTCCGAGCAGTACTTC
>TRBV5-1|TRBD2|TRBJ2-5|-
CASSYPRGYQETQYF
TGCGCCAGCAGCTACCCGCGGGGGTACCAAGAGACCCAGTACTTC
>TRBV5-1|-|TRBJ2-5|-
CASSLSSGQETQYF
TGCGCCAGCAGCTTGTCGTCAGGTCAAGAGACCCAGTACTTC
>TRBV5-1|-|TRBJ2-7|-
CASSKRVGGPYEQYF
TGCGCCAGCAGCAAACGTGTCGGGGGGCCCTACGAGCAGTACTTC
>TRBV11-2|-|TRBJ2-7|few
CASSRDIPYEQYF
TGTGCCAGCAGCCGAGACATACCCTACGAGCAGTACTTC
>TRBV5-1|TRBD2|TRBJ2-5|-
CASSLVRLAGGNQETQYF
TGCGCCAGCAGCTTGGTCCGGCTAGCGGGAGGGAATCAAGAGACCCAGTACTTC
>TRBV16|-|TRBJ2-7|-
CASSQLAHLYEQYF
TGTGCCAGCAGCCAATTGGCCCACCTCTACGAGCAGTACTTC
>TRBV5-1|-|TRBJ2-1|-
CASSITSSTYNEQFF
TGCGCCAGCAGCATAACTAGTTCCACCTACAATGAGCAGTTCTTC
>TRBV2|TRBD2|TRBJ2-7|-
CASRVGTSSYEQYF
TGTGCCAGCAGAGTTGGGACTAGTTCCTACGAGCAGTACTTC
>TRBV29-1|-|TRBJ1-2|-
CSVEFNAQGYGYTF
TGCAGCGTCGAATTCAATGCACAGGGATATGGCTACACCTTC
>TRBV5-5|-|TRBJ1-5|-
CASSLGGITDLLQHF
TGTGCCAGCAGCTTGGGGGGCATCACGGACCTGCTCCAGCATTTT
>TRBV6-6|-|TRBJ2-7|few
CASTGIRYEQYF
TGTGCCAGCACCGGGATTCGGTACGAGCAGTACTTC
>TRBV2|TRBD1|TRBJ1-1|-
CASSETQGADTEAFF
TGTGCCAGCAGTGAAACGCAGGGGGCCGACACTGAAGCTTTCTTT
>TRBV27|TRBD2|TRBJ2-5|-
CASSRGVWEETQYF
TGTGCCAGCAGTCGGGGGGTGTGGGAAGAGACCCAGTACTTC
>TRBV9|TRBD1|TRBJ2-6|-
CASSGGQDSGANVLTF
TGTGCCAGCAGCGGGGGACAGGACTCTGGGGCCAACGTCCTGACTTTC
>TRBV7-9|-|TRBJ2-7|-
CASSFAGVNEQYF
TGTGCCAGCAGCTTCGCAGGGGTAAACGAGCAGTACTTC
>TRBV29-1|TRBD2|TRBJ2-1|-
CSVWLAGVFEQFF
TGCAGCGTTTGGCTAGCGGGAGTATTTGAGCAGTTCTTC
>TRBV7-9|-|TRBJ1-1|-
CSSSLSGATEAFF
TGTTCCAGCAGCTTATCAGGGGCCACTGAAGCTTTCTTT
>TRBV1|-|TRBJ2-7|-
CTSSQRGLAGGISYEQYF
TGCACCAGCAGCCAAAGGGGGTTAGCGGGAGGTATTTCCTACGAGCAGTACTTC
>TRBV7-9|-|TRBJ2-7|-
CASSLGAGSPYEQYF
TGTGCCAGCAGCTTAGGGGCAGGTTCTCCCTACGAGCAGTACTTC
>TRBV10-2|-|TRBJ1-6|-
CASSPQGQPLHF
TGCGCCAGCAGCCCCCAGGGGCAGCCCCTCCACTTT
>TRBV30|-|TRBJ2-5|-
CAWSVLGQGETQYF
TGTGCCTGGAGTGTACTCGGGCAGGGTGAGACCCAGTACTTC
>TRBV10-1|-|TRBJ2-3|-
CASSGGAGETDTQYF
TGCGCCAGCAGTGGAGGCGCGGGTGAGACAGATACGCAGTATTTT
>TRBV25-1|-|TRBJ1-2|-
CASSPLLRGGEKQPGYTF
TGTGCCAGCAGTCCGCTTCTAAGGGGGGGGGAGAAGCAACCTGGCTACACCTTC
>TRBV19|TRBD2|TRBJ2-1|-
CASSRAGGYSFNEQFF
TGTGCCAGTAGTAGGGCGGGAGGGTATTCTTTCAATGAGCAGTTCTTC
>TRBV5-4|TRBD2|TRBJ2-1|-
CASSLERGGRGEQFF
TGTGCCAGCAGCTTGGAACGGGGCGGGAGGGGTGAGCAGTTCTTC
>TRBV9|-|TRBJ2-3|-
CASSVSSGGTDTQYF
TGTGCCAGCAGCGTATCTAGTGGCGGCACAGATACGCAGTATTTT
>TRBV7-8|-|TRBJ1-6|-
CASSLAKQGLSPLHF
TGTGCCAGCAGCTTAGCGAAACAGGGTTTGTCACCCCTCCACTTT
>TRBV6-5|TRBD1|TRBJ1-2|-
CASSTGTGLASGYTF
TGTGCCAGCAGTACCGGGACAGGGCTCGCTAGTGGCTACACCTTC
>TRBV12-5|TRBD1|TRBJ1-2|once
CASDYLGQGRDGYTF
TGTGCTAGTGATTACCTCGGACAGGGGAGGGATGGCTACACCTTC
>TRBV18|-|TRBJ1-1|-
CASSPLRAGDTEAFF
TGTGCCAGCTCACCACTACGAGCAGGGGACACTGAAGCTTTCTTT
>TRBV4-1|TRBD2|TRBJ2-1|-
CASSQDQAGGPYNEQFF
TGCGCCAGCAGCCAAGATCAGGCGGGAGGGCCGTACAATGAGCAGTTCTTC
>TRBV10-3|-|TRBJ2-3|-
CAISEAAGPAPDTQYF
TGTGCCATCAGTGAGGCTGCGGGACCCGCCCCAGATACGCAGTATTTT
>TRBV18|TRBD2|TRBJ2-1|-
CASSPPAPGLAGSNEQFF
TGTGCCAGCTCACCACCAGCGCCCGGACTAGCGGGTTCCAATGAGCAGTTCTTC
>TRBV5-1|TRBD1|TRBJ1-1|once
CASSWGQADTEAFF
TGCGCCAGCAGCTGGGGACAGGCCGACACTGAAGCTTTCTTT